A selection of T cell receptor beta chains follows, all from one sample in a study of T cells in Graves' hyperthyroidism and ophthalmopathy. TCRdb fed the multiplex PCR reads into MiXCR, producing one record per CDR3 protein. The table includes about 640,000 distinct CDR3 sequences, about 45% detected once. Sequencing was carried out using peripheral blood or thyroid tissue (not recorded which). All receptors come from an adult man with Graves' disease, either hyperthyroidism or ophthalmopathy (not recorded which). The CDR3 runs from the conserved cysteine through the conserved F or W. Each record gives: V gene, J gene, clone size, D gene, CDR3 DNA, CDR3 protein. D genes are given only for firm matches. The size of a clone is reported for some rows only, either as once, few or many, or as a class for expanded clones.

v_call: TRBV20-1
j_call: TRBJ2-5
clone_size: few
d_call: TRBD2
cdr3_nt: TGCAGTGCTAGAGAATTCGGGGGGGCCCTAGAGACCCAGTACTTC
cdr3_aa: CSAREFGGALETQYF

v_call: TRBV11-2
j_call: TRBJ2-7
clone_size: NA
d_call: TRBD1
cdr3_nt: TGTGCCAGCAGAACCTCCGGGACAGACTACGGGCAGTACTTC
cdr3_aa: CASRTSGTDYGQYF

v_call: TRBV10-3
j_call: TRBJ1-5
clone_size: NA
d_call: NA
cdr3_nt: TGTGCCTCTCGAGACGGAGACTCCAGCAATCAGCCCCAGCATTTT
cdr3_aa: CASRDGDSSNQPQHF

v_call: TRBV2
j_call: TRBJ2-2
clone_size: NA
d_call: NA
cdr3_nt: TGTGCCAGCAAAAGGAACTACGAGAGGGAGCTGTTTTTT
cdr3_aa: CASKRNYERELFF

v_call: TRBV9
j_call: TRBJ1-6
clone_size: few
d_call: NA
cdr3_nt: TGTGCCAGCAGCCCCCGTCGGTACGATGCACCCCTCCACTTT
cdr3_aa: CASSPRRYDAPLHF

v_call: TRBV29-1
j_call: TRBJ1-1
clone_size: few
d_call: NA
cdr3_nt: TGCAGCGTTGAGGGCCGAAGACCGAACACTGAAGCTTTCTTT
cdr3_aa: CSVEGRRPNTEAFF

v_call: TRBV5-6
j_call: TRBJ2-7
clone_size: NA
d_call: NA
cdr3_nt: TGTGCCAGCAGCTTGGGGGGCGCGGTCGAGCAGTACTTC
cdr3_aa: CASSLGGAVEQYF

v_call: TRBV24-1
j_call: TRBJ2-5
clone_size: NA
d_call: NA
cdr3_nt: TGTGCCATCAGAGAGCCAGGGAGCAATCAGCCCCAGTACTTC
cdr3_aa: CAIREPGSNQPQYF

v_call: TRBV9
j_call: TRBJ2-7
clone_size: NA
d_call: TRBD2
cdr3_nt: TGTGCCAGCAGCGTAGGGCTAGCGGGAGCCTCCGAGCAGTACTTC
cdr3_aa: CASSVGLAGASEQYF

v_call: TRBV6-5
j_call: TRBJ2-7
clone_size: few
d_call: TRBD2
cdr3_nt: TGTGCCAGCAGTGACCTGGTGCGGGGGGAGCAGTACTTC
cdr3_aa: CASSDLVRGEQYF

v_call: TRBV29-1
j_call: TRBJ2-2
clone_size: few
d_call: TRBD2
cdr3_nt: TGCAGCGTACGGACTAGCGGGACCGGGGAGCTGTTTTTT
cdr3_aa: CSVRTSGTGELFF

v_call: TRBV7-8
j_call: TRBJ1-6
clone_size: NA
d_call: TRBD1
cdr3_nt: TGTGCCAGCAGCCGCCGGACTCCCGGGACAGGGGTTTCACCCCTCCACTTT
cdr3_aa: CASSRRTPGTGVSPLHF

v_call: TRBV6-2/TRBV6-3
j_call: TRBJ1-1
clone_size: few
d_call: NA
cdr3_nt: TGTGCCAGCAGTCTCCCTATGACGGGCAGCTCTGAAGCTTTCTTT
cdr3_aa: CASSLPMTGSSEAFF

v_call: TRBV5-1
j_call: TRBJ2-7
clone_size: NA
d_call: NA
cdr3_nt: TGCGCCAGCAGCCCTGCCTTAGGGACGGATATGGGTAGCTACGAGCAGTACTTC
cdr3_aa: CASSPALGTDMGSYEQYF

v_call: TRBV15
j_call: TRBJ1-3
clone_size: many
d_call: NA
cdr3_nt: TGTGCCACCAGCAGAGATTTTTCTGGAAACACCATATATTTT
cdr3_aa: CATSRDFSGNTIYF